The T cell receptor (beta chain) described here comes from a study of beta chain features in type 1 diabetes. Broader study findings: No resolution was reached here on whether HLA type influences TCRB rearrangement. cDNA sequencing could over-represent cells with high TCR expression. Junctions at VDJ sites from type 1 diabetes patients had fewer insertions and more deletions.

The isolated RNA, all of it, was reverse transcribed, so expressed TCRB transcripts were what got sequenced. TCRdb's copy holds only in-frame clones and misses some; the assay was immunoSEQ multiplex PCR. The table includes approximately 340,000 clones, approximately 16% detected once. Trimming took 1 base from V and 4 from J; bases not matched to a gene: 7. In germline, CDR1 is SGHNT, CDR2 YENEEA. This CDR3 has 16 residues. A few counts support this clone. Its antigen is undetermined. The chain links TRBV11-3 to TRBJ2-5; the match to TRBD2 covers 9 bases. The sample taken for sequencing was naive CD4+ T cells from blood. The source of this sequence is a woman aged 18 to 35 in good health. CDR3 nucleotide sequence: TGTGCCAGCAGCTTAGTCACAGCGGGAGGTGGAGAGACCCAGTACTTC. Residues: CASSLVTAGGGETQYF.